The next 18 T cell receptor beta chains were all read from a single sample in a study of blood T cell repertoires in COVID-19. The assay was immunoSEQ multiplex PCR, and TCRdb's table has in-frame clones only and misses some. The table lists under 200,000 clones, roughly 87% of them singletons. The sample comprised PBMCs or T cells enriched from blood (not recorded which). Receptor source: a man in his fifties or sixties who had recovered from COVID-19.

The genes are TRBV4-1 and TRBJ2-7; a possible D gene is TRBD2 (6 bases). Trimming cost V 1 base and J 6 bases, with 13 bases left between them. Looked up from germline, CDR1 is MGHRA and CDR2 is YSYEKL. The CDR3 has 14 amino acids. In nucleotides, the CDR3 is TGCGCCAGCAGCCAAGTTGACCGGGGGTCCGAGCAGTACTTC. Its protein product is CASSQVDRGSEQYF.

J is TRBJ2-7 and V is TRBV10-2; no clear D gene. This CDR3 has 13 residues. CDR1 is WSHSY and CDR2 is SAAADI in the germline V gene. V was trimmed by 5 bases and J by 3 bases, leaving 11 bases between them. The CDR3 region is CASSLQEYYEQYF. In DNA form, the CDR3 reads TGCGCCAGCAGTTTGCAGGAATACTACGAGCAGTACTTC.

Turning to this clone: In the same sample, other DNA sequences code for this CDR3. The V gene is TRBV28, the J gene TRBJ1-4; D is perhaps TRBD1 (6 bases). Germline V gene lookup returns CDR1 MDHEN and CDR2 SYDVKM. CDR3 length: 12 residues. CDR3 loop: CASGGVNEKLFF. DNA for the CDR3: TGTGCTTCTGGGGGCGTTAATGAAAAACTGTTTTTT.

The chain combines TRBV18 with TRBJ2-1; maybe TRBD1 (5 bases). From germline, CDR1 is KGHSH and CDR2 LQKENI. The CDR3 consists of 16 residues. V was pared by 1 base and J by 5 bases, with 15 bases between. CDR3 region: CASSPLISKGDNEQFF. The DNA of the CDR3 is TGTGCCAGCTCACCACTAATAAGCAAAGGGGACAATGAGCAGTTCTTC.

The chain joins TRBV24-1 to TRBJ2-1, with 9 bases fitting TRBD1. The trim removed 2 bases at V and 6 bases at J, leaving 10 bases unmatched. Looked up from germline, CDR1 is KGHDR and CDR2 is SFDVKD. This CDR3 spans 17 amino acids. CDR3 residues: CATSDSSGGQGANEQFF. The CDR3 DNA reads TGTGCCACCAGTGATTCCTCTGGGGGACAGGGTGCCAATGAGCAGTTCTTC.

V usage is TRBV5-1 and J usage is TRBJ2-7; a weak D match, TRBD2 (5 bases). V lost 3 bases, J lost 0 bases, and 10 bases lay in between. The CDR3 totals 14 residues. Looked up from germline, CDR1 is SGHRS and CDR2 is YFSETQ. In DNA form, the CDR3 reads TGCGCCAGCAGCTACGGAGGCAGCTCCTACGAGCAGTACTTC. Protein: CASSYGGSSYEQYF.

This chain links TRBV5-6 with TRBJ2-5, with a weak D call TRBD2 (6 bases). The germline V gene encodes CDR1 SGHDT and CDR2 YYEEEE. Trimming stripped 1 base from V and 1 base from J, with 17 bases between. The CDR3 spans 17 residues. As DNA, the CDR3 is TGTGCCAGCAGCTTGCTAGGGACTCAGGAAATCCAAGAGACCCAGTACTTC. Its protein product is CASSLLGTQEIQETQYF.

This chain joins TRBV19 and TRBJ1-3; D remains ambiguous. Trimming stripped 6 bases from V and 2 bases from J, with 17 bases between. The length of the CDR3 is 16 residues. Germline values: CDR1 LNHDA, CDR2 SQIVND (reference sequence). The CDR3 coding sequence is TGTGCCAGTAGCCGGGCAATCGCCGGGGCTGGAAACACCATATATTTT. It translates to CASSRAIAGAGNTIYF.

V and J are TRBV28 and TRBJ1-1; TRBD1 agrees at 8 bases. CDR1 and CDR2 from the germline V gene are MDHEN and SYDVKM. Unmatched junction bases numbered 14, after V lost 7 bases and J lost 7 bases. The CDR3 length is 15 residues. CDR3 residues: CASTRRTGGVHEAFF. The CDR3 nucleotides are TGTGCCAGCACTCGGAGAACAGGGGGAGTTCATGAAGCTTTCTTT.

The chain couples TRBV12-3 or TRBV12-4 to TRBJ1-2, with D uncertain. The CDR3 runs to 13 residues. V was trimmed by 5 bases and J by 3 bases, leaving 10 bases between them. The CDR3, as DNA: TGTGCCAGCAGTGGGAGGGTGGACTATGGCTACACCTTC. Its protein is CASSGRVDYGYTF.

In its sample, this clone was seen a few times. The chain is built from TRBV6-1 and TRBJ1-2; TRBD1 agrees at 7 bases. Germline-derived CDR1 and CDR2 are MNHNS and SASEGT. The CDR3 extends over 13 amino acids. Trimming at V came to 3 bases and at J to 4 bases, leaving 2 bases not matched to a gene. Here the CDR3 reads CASSDTGAYGYTF. CDR3 sequence (DNA): TGTGCCAGCAGTGACACAGGGGCCTATGGCTACACCTTC.

The chain combines TRBV28 with TRBJ2-7, with 8 positions matching TRBD1. With 6 bases clipped from V and 5 bases from J, the junction kept 12 bases outside the gene matches. CDR3 length equals 15 residues. CDR1 and CDR2 from the germline V gene are MDHEN and SYDVKM. The CDR3 DNA reads TGTGCCAGCAGCCACCCAGGACAGGGTAGCAACGAGCAGTACTTC. It is translated as CASSHPGQGSNEQYF.

This clone has a handful of counts. The genes are TRBV5-6 and TRBJ1-2, with a tentative D call TRBD1 (6 bases). V lost 3 bases and J 5 bases, leaving 14 bases between the germline ends. The CDR3 spans 14 residues. Looked up from germline, CDR1 is SGHDT and CDR2 is YYEEEE. Here the CDR3 DNA reads TGTGCCAGCAGCTCCCCGGGACACATTTATGGCTACACCTTC. Translated, it gives CASSSPGHIYGYTF.

The chain joins TRBV19 to TRBJ2-3; 7 nucleotides line up with TRBD1. From germline, CDR1 is LNHDA and CDR2 SQIVND (reference sequence). The CDR3 totals 16 residues. The V gene end was trimmed by 5 bases and the J gene end by 3 bases; junction bases not matched to a gene: 11. CDR3 sequence reads: CASSGSTGDGTDTQYF. Written as DNA, the CDR3 is TGTGCCAGTAGTGGTTCCACAGGGGACGGAACAGATACGCAGTATTTT.

The chain uses TRBV7-3 and TRBJ1-2; the D gene is possibly TRBD1 (5 bases). Germline V CDR1 and CDR2: SGHTA, FQGTGA. V dropped 2 bases and J dropped 4 bases, with 14 bases sitting between them. This CDR3 region has 15 residues. Here the CDR3 reads CASSLANQGSYGYTF. Written as DNA, the CDR3 is TGTGCCAGCAGCTTAGCCAATCAGGGAAGCTATGGCTACACCTTC.

V usage is TRBV6-5 and J usage is TRBJ1-2; D is possibly TRBD1 (6 bases). This CDR3 has 13 residues. Trimming left V 6 bases short and J 8 bases short, with 16 bases between. CDR1 and CDR2 from the germline V gene are MNHEY and SVGAGI. CDR3 sequence: CASRPQGAGGYTF. CDR3 DNA sequence: TGTGCCAGCAGGCCACAGGGAGCCGGGGGCTACACCTTC.

The V and J genes are TRBV29-1 and TRBJ2-3, with 7 bases fitting TRBD2. Per germline, CDR1 SQVTM and CDR2 ANQGSEA. The CDR3 is 14 residues long. Germline trimming cut 4 bases from V and 2 bases from J; bases unmatched to any gene: 6. CDR3 residues: CSVVGGVHTDTQYF. The CDR3 DNA sequence: TGCAGCGTTGTGGGGGGGGTCCACACAGATACGCAGTATTTT.

The chain uses TRBV12-5 and TRBJ1-4; maybe TRBD1 (6 bases). Trimming pared 6 bases from V and 0 bases from J, leaving 17 bases between. This CDR3 is built from 17 residues. CDR1 is LGHNT, CDR2 FRNRAP, per germline. In nucleotides, the CDR3 is TGTGCTAGTGGAACCAGGGGATCCAATGCAACTAATGAAAAACTGTTTTTT. Its translation is CASGTRGSNATNEKLFF.